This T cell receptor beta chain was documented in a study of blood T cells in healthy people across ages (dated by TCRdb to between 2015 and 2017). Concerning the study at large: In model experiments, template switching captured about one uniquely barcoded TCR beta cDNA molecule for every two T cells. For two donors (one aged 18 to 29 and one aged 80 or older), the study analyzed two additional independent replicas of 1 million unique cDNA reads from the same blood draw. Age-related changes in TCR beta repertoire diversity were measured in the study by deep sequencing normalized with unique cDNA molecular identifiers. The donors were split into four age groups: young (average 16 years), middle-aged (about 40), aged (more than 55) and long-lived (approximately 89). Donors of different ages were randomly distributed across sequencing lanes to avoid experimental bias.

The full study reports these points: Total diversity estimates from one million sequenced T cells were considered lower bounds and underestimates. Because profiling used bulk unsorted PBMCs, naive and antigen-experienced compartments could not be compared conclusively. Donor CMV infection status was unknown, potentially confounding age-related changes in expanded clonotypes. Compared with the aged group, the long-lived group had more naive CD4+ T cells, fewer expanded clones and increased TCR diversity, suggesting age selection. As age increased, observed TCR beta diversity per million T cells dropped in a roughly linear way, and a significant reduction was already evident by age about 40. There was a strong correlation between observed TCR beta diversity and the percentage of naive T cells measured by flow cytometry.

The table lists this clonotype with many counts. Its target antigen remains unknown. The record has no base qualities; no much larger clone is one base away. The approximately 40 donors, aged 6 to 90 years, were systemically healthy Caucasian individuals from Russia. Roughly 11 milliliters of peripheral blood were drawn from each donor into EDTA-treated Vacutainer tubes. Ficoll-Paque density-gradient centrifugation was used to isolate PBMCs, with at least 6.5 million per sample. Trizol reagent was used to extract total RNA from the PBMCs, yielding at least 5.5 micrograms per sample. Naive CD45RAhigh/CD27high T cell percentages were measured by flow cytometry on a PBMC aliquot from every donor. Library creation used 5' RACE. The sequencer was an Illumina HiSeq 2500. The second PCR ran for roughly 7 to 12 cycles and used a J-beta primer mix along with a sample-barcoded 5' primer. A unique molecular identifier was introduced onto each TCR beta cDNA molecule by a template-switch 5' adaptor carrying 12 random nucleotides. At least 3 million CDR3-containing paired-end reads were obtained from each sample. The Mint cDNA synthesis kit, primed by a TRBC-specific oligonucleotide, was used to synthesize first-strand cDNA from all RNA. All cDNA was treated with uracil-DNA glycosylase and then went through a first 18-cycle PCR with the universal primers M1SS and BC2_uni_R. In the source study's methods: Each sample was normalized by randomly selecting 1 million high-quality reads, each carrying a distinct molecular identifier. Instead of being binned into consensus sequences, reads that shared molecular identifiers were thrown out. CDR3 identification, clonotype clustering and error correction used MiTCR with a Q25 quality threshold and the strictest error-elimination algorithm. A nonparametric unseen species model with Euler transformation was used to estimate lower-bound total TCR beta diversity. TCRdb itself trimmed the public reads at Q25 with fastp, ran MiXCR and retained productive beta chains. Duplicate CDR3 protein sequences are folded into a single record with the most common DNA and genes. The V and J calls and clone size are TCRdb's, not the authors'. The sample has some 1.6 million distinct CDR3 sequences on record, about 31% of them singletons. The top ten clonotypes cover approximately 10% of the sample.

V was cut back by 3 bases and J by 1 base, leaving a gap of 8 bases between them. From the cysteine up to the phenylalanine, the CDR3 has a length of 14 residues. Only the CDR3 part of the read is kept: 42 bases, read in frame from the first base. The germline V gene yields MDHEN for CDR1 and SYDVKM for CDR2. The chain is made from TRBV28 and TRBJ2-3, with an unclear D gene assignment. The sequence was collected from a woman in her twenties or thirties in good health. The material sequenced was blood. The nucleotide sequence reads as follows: TGTGCCAGCAGTTTGCCCAGAGGCACAGATACGCAGTATTTT. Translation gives CASSLPRGTDTQYF.